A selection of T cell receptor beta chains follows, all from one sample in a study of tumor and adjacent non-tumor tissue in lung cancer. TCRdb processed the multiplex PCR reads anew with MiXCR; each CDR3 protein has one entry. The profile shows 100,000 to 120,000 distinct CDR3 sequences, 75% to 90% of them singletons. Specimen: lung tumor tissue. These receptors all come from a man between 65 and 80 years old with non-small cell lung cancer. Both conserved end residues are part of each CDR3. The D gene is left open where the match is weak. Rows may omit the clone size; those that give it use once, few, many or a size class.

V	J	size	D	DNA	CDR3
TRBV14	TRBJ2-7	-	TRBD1	TGTGAAAGCAGCCCCTGGACAGGGACGATCTACGAGCAGTACTTC	CESSPWTGTIYEQYF
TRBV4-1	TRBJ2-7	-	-	TGCACCAGCAATCTCCGGGACATGAACTACGAGCAGTACTTC	CTSNLRDMNYEQYF
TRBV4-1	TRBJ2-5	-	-	TGCGCCATCAGACAGGGACTCGGAGGCTTGTGGACCCAGTACTTC	CAIRQGLGGLWTQYF
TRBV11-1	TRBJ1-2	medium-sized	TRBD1	TGTGCCAGCAGCTTAGACGGGACAGCTTCTGATGGCTACACCTTC	CASSLDGTASDGYTF
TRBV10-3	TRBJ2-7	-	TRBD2	TGTGAAATCAGTGAGTCGGTAGCGGGAGGGCCGTACGAGCAGTACTTC	CEISESVAGGPYEQYF
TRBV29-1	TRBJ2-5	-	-	TGCAGGGTACAAGGACTCCCGTCTTATACTTACTTC	CRVQGLPSYTYF
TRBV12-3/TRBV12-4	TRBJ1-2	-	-	TGTACCAGCAGTTTGTACGTAGGGGGAAACTATGGTTACACCTTC	CTSSLYVGGNYGYTF
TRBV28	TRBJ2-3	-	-	TGTGCCAACAGTTTTTCCAGGGGGGGCACAGATACGCAGTATTTC	CANSFSRGGTDTQYF
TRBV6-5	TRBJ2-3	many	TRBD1	TGTGCCAGCAGTCACCCGGACAGGGGAACAGATACGCAGTATTTT	CASSHPDRGTDTQYF
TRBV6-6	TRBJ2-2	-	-	TGTGCCTCGAGAAGCCCAAACACCGGGGAGTCGTTTTTT	CASRSPNTGESFF
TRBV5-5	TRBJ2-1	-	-	TGTGCGAGCAGCTTGGCCTTCGGAGCTAGCTCCTGCAATGAGCAGTTCTTC	CASSLAFGASSCNEQFF
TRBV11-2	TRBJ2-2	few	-	TGTGCCATCGAGCAGACAGTAAGCACAGGGGAGCTGTTTTTT	CAIEQTVSTGELFF
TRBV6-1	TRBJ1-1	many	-	TGTGCCAGCACCCGGACGAGGGAGACTGAAGCTTTCTTT	CASTRTRETEAFF
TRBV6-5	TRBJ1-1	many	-	TGTGCCAGCAGTTCGTCAGATATGAACACTGAAGCTTTCTTT	CASSSSDMNTEAFF
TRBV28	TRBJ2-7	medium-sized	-	TGTGCCAGCAGTTTACATCTACAGGGAGGGTCCTACGAGCAGTACTTC	CASSLHLQGGSYEQYF
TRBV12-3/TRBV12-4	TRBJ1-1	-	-	TGTGCGAGCAGAGAGAGTGAAGCTTTCTTT	CASRESEAFF
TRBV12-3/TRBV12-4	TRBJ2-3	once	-	TGTGCCAGGAGTTTCGGCGGGGGCTGGACAAATACGCAGTATTTT	CARSFGGGWTNTQYF
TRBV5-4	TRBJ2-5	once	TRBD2	TGTGCCAGCAGCTTGGGTAGCGGGGGTGTGTGGGAGACCCGCTACTTC	CASSLGSGGVWETRYF
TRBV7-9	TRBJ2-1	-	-	TGTGCGAGCAGCCCCTCCCGGGGCGGAAACAATGAACAGTTCTTC	CASSPSRGGNNEQFF
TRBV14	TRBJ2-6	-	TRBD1	TGTGCCAGTAGCCCTACCCTGACAGGGGCCTACTCTGGGGTCAACGTCCTGACTTTC	CASSPTLTGAYSGVNVLTF
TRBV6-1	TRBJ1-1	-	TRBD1	TGTGTCAACAGTGAAGTCGAGGGGGCGACGGAAGCTTTCTTT	CVNSEVEGATEAFF
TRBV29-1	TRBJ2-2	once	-	TGCAGCGGACGCGACGCCGGGGAACTGATTTTT	CSGRDAGELIF
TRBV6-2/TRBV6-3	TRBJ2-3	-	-	TGTGCAAGTGACGCGGATACGCAGTATTTT	CASDADTQYF
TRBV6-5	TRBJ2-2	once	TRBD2	TGTGTCAGCAGTTGCTCGTTAGCGGGAGGTAACACCGGGGATCTGTTTTTT	CVSSCSLAGGNTGDLFF
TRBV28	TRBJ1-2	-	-	TGTACCAGCAGTTCGGTCGGCAGAACCTATGGCTACACCTTC	CTSSSVGRTYGYTF
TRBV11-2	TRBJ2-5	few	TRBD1	TGTGCCAGCAGCCTTTGGACAGGTGGCTCGGGAGAGACCCAGTACTTC	CASSLWTGGSGETQYF
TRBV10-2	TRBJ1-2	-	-	TGCGCTGGCAGTGAGTCGAGGGATCAGAGCTATGGCTACACCTTC	CAGSESRDQSYGYTF
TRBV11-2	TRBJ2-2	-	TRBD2	TGTACCAGCAGCCCCCTAGCGGGGGGGGGCGGGGAGCTGTTTTTT	CTSSPLAGGGGELFF
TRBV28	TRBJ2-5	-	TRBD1	TGTGCCAGCACTAGAACAGGGGGCGTGGAGACCCAGTACTTC	CASTRTGGVETQYF
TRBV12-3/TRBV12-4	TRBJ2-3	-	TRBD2	TGTGCCAGCAGTCCCGGACTAGCGGGAGGGCCGGGCACAGATACGCAGAATTTT	CASSPGLAGGPGTDTQNF
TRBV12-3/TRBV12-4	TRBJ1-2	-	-	TGTGGGAGCACCCTGAGAGATGGCTACACCTTC	CGSTLRDGYTF
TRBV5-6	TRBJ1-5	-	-	TGTGCCAGCAGCTTGATTGGGACGGAAAGCAATCAACCCCAGCATTTT	CASSLIGTESNQPQHF
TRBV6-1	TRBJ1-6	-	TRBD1	TGTGCGAGCAGCAGACAGGGAACAGGGTCTTCACTCCTCCACTTT	CASSRQGTGSSLLHF
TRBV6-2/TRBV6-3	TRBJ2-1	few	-	TGTGCCAGCAGTCCGGGATTAGGCAATACCAATGAGCAATTATTC	CASSPGLGNTNEQLF
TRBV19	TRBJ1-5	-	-	TGTGCCAGTAGTTCCGCTCCGGGTCTTAGCAATCAGTCCCAGCATTTT	CASSSAPGLSNQSQHF
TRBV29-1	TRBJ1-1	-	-	TGCAGCGTGGCACTGGGGGTGAACAGTGAAGCTTTCTTT	CSVALGVNSEAFF
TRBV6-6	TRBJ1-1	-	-	TGTGCCAGCAGCCCAAGTGGGGGGTGGAACACTGTAGCTTTCTTT	CASSPSGGWNTVAFF
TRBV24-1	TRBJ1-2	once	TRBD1	TGTGCCACCAGTAATCATTCCGGGACAGGGGGCCACGGCTACACCTTC	CATSNHSGTGGHGYTF
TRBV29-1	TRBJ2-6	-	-	TGCAGCGTTGAAGTTGGGGCCAACGTCTTGACTTTC	CSVEVGANVLTF
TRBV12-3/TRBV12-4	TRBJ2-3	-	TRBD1	TGTGCCAGCAGGAACGACAGGGGGCGGTCAGATACGCAGTATTTT	CASRNDRGRSDTQYF
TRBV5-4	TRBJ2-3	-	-	TGTGCCAGCAGCCCCGCAGGGGTCCTCACAGATACGCAGTATTTT	CASSPAGVLTDTQYF
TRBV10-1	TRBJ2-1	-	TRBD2	TGCGCCAGCAGCGCGGGAGTAGCGAGGAAGGATGAGCAGCTCTTC	CASSAGVARKDEQLF
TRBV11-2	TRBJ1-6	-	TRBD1	TGTACCAGCATCATAGACAGGGATTCACCCCTCCACTTT	CTSIIDRDSPLHF
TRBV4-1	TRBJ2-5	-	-	TGCGACAGCCGCCAGCAGTGGGGGCAAGACACACAGTACTTC	CDSRQQWGQDTQYF
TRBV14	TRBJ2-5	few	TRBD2	TGTGACAGCAACCAAGCGGGGACTCAGTACTTC	CDSNQAGTQYF
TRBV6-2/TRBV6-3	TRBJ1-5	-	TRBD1	TGTGCCAGTCAGGGGGCTGCAAGCAATCTGCCCCAGCATTTT	CASQGAASNLPQHF
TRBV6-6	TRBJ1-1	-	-	TGCGCCAGCAGTTACCCGGGACGGCAAAACACTGATGCTTTCTTT	CASSYPGRQNTDAFF
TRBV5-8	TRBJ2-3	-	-	TGCGCCAGCAGCCTGATTAGGGTTTCAGATAAGCAGTATTTT	CASSLIRVSDKQYF
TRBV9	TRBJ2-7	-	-	TGTGCCAGCAGCCCGGGACTCGTTAAGGGCGAGCAGTACTTC	CASSPGLVKGEQYF
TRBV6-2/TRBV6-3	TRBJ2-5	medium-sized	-	TGTGCCAGCAGTGAACAGAGTGGGGGGACCCAGTACTTC	CASSEQSGGTQYF